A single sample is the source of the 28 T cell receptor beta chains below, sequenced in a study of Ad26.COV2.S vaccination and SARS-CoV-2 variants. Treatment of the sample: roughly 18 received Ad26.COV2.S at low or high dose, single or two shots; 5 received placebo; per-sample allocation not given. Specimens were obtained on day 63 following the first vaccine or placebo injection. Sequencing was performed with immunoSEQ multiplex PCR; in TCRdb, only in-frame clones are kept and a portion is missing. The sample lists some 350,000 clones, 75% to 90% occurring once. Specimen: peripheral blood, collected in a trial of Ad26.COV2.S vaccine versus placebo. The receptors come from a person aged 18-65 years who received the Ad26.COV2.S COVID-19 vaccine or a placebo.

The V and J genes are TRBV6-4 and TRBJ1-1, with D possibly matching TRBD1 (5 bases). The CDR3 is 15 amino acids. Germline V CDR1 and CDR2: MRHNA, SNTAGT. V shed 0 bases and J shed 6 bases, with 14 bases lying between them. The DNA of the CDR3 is TGTGCCAGCAGTGACTCGATTAGTCGCAGGGCTGAAGCTTTCTTT. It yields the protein CASSDSISRRAEAFF.

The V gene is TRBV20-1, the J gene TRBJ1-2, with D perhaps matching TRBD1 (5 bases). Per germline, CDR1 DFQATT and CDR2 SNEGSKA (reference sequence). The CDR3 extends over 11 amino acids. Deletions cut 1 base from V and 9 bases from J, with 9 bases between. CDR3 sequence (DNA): TGCAGTGCTAGAGTGGGGGGAAGCTACACCTTC. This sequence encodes CSARVGGSYTF.

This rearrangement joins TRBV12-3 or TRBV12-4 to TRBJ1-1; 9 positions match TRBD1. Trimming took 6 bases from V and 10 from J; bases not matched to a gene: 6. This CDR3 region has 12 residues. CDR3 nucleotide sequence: TGTGCCAGCAGGACCCGGGACAGGGTAGCTTTCTTT. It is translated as CASRTRDRVAFF.

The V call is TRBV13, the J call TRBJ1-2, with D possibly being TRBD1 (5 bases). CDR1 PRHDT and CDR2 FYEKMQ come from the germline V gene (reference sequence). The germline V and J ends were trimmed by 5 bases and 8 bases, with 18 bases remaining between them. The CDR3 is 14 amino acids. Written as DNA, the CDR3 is TGTGCCAGCAGCCCATACAGGATCTCGAGGGGCTACACCTTC. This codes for CASSPYRISRGYTF.

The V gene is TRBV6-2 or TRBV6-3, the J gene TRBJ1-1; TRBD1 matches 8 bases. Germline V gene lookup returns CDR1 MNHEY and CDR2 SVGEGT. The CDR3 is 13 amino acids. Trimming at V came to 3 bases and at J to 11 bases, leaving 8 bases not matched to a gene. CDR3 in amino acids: CASSYSQGQGAFF. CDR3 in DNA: TGTGCCAGCAGTTATTCACAAGGACAGGGCGCTTTCTTT.

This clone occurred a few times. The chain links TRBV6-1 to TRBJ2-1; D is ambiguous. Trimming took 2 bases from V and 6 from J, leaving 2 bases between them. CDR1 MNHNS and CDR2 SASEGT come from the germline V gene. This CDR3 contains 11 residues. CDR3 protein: CASSEFNEQFF. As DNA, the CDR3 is TGTGCCAGCAGTGAATTCAATGAGCAGTTCTTC.

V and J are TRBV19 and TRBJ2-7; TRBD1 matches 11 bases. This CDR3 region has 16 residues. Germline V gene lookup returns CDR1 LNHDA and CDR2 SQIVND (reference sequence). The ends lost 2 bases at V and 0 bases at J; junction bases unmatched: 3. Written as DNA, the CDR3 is TGTGCCAGTAGTATACCGGGACAGGGGGACTCCTACGAGCAGTACTTC. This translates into CASSIPGQGDSYEQYF.

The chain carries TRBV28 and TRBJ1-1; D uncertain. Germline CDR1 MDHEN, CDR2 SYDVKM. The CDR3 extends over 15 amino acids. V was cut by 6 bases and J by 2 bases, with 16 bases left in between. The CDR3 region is CASRLGLTPNTEAFF. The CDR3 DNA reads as TGTGCCAGCAGATTAGGTCTCACCCCCAACACTGAAGCTTTCTTT.

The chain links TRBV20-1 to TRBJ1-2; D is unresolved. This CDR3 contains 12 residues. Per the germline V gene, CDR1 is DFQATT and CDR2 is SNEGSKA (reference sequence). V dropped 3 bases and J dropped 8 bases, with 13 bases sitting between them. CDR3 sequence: CSASAEGGGYTF. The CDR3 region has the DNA TGCAGTGCTAGTGCAGAGGGAGGCGGCTACACCTTC.

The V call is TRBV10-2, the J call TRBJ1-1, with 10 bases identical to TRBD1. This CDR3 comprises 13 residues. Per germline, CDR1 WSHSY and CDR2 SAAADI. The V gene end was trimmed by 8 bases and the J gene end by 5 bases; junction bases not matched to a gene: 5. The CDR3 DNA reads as TGCGCCAGCCTGGACAGGGGGAGGACTGAAGCTTTCTTT. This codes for CASLDRGRTEAFF.

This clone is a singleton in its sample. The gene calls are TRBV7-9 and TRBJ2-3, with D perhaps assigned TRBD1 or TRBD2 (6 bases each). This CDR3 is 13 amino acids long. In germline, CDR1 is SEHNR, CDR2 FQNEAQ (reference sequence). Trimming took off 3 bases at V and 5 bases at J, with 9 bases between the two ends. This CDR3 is CASSFGGVDTQYF. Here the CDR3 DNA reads TGTGCCAGCAGCTTCGGGGGCGTAGATACGCAGTATTTT.

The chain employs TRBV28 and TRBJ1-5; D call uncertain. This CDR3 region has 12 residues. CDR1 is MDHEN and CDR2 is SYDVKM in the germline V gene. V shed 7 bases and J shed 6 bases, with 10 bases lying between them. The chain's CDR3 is CASNIPLQPQHF. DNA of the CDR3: TGTGCCAGCAATATCCCACTTCAGCCCCAGCATTTT.

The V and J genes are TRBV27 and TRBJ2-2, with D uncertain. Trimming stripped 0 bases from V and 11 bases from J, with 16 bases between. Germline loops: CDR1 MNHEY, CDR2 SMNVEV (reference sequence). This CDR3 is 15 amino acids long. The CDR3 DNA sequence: TGTGCCAGCAGTTTATCGGCACGGTACCTTTCCGAGCTGTTTTTT. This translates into CASSLSARYLSELFF.

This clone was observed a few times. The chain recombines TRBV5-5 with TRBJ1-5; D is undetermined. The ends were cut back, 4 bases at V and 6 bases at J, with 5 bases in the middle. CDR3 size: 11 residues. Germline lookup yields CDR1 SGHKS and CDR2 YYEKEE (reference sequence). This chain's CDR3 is CASSPSQPQHF. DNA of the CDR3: TGTGCCAGCAGCCCCAGTCAGCCCCAGCATTTT.

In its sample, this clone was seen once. The CDR3: CASSSTEDGTQYF. CDR3 sequence (DNA): TGTGCCAGCAGCTCTACCGAGGATGGGACCCAGTACTTC. The chain employs TRBV11-3 and TRBJ2-5; no firm D call. The CDR3 runs to 13 residues. CDR1 is SGHNT and CDR2 is YENEEA in the germline V gene. V shed 4 bases and J shed 7 bases, with 13 bases lying between them.

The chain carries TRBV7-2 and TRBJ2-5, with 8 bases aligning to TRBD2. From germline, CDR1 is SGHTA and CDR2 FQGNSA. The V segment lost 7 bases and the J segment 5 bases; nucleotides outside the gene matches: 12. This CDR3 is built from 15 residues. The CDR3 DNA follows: TGTGCCAGCACCCAAGCGGGGGCCAGAAGCGAGACCCAGTACTTC. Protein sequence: CASTQAGARSETQYF.

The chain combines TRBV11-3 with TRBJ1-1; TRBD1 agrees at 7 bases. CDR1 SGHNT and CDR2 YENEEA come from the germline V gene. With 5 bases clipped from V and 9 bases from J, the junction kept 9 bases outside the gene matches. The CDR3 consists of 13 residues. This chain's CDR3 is CASSQTRDSKAFF. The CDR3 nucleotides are TGTGCCAGCAGCCAAACCAGGGACAGCAAAGCTTTCTTT.

Here the CDR3 DNA reads TGTGCCAGCAGTTACGCGGGGGGGTCCTACGAGCAGTACGTC. As protein: CASSYAGGSYEQYV. V usage is TRBV6-2 or TRBV6-3 and J usage is TRBJ2-7; TRBD2 matches at 9 bases. Germline loops: CDR1 MNHEY, CDR2 SVGEGT. The CDR3 consists of 14 residues. With V trimmed by 2 bases and J by 1 base, 0 bases remained unmatched.

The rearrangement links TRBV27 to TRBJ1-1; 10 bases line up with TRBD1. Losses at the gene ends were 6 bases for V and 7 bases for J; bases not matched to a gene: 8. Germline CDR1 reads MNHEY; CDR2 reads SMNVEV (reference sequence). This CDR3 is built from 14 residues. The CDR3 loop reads CASSPGQGVYEAFF. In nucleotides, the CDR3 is TGTGCCAGCAGCCCCGGACAGGGGGTTTATGAAGCTTTCTTT.

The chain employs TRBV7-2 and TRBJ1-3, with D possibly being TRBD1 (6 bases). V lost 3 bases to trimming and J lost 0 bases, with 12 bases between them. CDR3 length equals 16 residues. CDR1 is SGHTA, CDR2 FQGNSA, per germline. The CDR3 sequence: CASSFRDTTSGNTIYF. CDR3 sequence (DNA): TGTGCCAGCAGCTTCCGGGACACTACCTCTGGAAACACCATATATTTT.

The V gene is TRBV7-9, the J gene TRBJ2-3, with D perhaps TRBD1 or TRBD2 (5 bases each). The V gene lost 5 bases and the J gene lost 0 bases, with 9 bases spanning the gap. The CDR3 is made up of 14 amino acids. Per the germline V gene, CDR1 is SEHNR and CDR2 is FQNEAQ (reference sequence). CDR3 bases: TGTGCCAGCAGCCCCGGGACCAGCACAGATACGCAGTATTTT. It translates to CASSPGTSTDTQYF.

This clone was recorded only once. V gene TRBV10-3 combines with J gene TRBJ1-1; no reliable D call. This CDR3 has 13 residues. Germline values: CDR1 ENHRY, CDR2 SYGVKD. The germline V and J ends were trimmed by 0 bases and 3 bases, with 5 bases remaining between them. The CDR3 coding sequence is TGTGCCATCAGTGAGTCAAGGGACACTGAAGCTTTCTTT. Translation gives CAISESRDTEAFF.

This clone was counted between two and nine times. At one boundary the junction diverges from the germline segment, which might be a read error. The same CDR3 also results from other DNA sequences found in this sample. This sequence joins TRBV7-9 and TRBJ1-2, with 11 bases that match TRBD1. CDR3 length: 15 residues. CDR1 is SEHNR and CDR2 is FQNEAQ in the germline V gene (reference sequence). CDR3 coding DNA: TGTGCCAGCAGTTTAGGACAGGGGGCGAGCTATGGCTACACCTTC. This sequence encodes CASSLGQGASYGYTF.

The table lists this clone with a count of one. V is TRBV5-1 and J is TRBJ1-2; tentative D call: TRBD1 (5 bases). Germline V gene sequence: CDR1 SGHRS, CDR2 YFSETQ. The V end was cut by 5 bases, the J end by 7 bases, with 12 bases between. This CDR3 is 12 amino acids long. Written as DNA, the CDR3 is TGCGCCAGCAGGTTCGGGGGTGGTGGCTACACCTTC. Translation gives CASRFGGGGYTF.

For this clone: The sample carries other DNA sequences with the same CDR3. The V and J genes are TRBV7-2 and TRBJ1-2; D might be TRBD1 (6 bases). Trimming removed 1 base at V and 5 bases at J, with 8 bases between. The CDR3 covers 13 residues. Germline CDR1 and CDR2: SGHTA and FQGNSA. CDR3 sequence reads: CASSLGQGYGYTF. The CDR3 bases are TGTGCCAGCAGCTTAGGGCAGGGGTATGGCTACACCTTC. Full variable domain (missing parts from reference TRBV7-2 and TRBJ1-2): GAGVSQSPSNKVTEKGKDVELRCDPISGHTALYWYRQSLGQGLEFLIYFQGNSAPDKSGLPSDRFSAERTGGSVSTLTIQRTQQEDSAVYLCASSLGQGYGYTFGSGTRLTVV.

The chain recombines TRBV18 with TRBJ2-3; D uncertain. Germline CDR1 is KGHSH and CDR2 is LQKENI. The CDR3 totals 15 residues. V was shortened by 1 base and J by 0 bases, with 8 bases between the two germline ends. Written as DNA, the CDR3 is TGTGCCAGCTCACCACGGATAACTAGCACAGATACGCAGTATTTT. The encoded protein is CASSPRITSTDTQYF.

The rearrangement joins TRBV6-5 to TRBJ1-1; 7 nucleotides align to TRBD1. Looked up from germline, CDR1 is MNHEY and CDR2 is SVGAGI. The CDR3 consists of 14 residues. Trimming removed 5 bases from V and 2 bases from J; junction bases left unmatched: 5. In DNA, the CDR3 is TGTGCCAGCAGTCCCCGACAGGGAAACACTGAAGCTTTCTTT. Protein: CASSPRQGNTEAFF.

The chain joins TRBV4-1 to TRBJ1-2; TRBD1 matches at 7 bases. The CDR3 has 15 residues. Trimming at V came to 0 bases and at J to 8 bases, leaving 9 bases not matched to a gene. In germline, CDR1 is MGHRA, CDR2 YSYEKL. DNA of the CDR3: TGCGCCAGCAGCCAAGAGGGGGGACAGACTCAGGGCTACACCTTC. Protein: CASSQEGGQTQGYTF.